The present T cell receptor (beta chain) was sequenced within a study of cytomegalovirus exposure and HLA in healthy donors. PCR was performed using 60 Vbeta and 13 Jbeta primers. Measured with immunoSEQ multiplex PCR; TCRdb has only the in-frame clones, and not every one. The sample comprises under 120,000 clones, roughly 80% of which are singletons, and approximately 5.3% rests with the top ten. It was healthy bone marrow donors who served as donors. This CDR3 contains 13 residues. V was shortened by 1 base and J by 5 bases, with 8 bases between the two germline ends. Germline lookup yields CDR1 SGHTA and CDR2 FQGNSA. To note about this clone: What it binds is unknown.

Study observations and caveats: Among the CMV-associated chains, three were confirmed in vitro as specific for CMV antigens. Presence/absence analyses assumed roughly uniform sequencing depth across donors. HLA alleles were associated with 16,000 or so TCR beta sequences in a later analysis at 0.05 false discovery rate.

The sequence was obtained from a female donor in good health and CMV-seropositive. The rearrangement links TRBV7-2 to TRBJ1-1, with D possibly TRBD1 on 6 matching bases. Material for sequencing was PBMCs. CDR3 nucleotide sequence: TGTGCCAGCAGCTTAGGGGACAAGACTGAAGCTTTCTTT. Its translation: CASSLGDKTEAFF.